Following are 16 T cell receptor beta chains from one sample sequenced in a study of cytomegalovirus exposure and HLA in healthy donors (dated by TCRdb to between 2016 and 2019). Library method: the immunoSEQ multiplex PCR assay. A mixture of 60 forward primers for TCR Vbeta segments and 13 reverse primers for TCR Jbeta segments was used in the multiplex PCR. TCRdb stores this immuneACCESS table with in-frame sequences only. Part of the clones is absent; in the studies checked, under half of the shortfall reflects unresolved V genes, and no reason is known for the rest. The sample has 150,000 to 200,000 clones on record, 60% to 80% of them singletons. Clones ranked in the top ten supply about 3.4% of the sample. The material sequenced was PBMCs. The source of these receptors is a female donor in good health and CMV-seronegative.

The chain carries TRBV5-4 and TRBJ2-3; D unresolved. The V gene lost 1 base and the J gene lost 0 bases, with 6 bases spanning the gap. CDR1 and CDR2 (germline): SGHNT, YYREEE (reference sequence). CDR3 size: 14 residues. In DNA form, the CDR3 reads TGTGCCAGCAGCTTGACTGCTAGCACAGATACGCAGTATTTT. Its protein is CASSLTASTDTQYF.

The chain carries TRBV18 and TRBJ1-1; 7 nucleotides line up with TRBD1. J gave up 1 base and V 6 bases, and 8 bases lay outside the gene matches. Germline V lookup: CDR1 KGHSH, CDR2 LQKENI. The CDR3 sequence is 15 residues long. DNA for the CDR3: TGTGCCAGCTCGCTTAACAGGGGCGGGAACACTGAAGCTTTCTTT. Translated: CASSLNRGGNTEAFF.

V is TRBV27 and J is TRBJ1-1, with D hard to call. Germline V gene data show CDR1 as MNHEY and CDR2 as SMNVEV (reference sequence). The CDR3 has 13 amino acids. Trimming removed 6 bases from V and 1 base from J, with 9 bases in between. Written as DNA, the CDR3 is TGTGCCAGCAGAACCGGGAAGAACACTGAAGCTTTCTTT. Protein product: CASRTGKNTEAFF.

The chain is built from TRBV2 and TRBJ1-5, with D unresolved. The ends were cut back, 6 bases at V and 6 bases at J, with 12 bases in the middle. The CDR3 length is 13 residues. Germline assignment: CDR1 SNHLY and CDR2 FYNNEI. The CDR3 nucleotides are TGTGCCAGCAGAGACCAGGCCCCTCAGCCCCAGCATTTT. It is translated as CASRDQAPQPQHF.

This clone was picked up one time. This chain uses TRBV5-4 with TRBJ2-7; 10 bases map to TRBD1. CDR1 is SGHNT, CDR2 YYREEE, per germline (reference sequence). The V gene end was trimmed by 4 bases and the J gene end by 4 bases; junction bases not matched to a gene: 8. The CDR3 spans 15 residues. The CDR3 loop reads CASSPADRGLYEQYF. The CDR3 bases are TGTGCCAGCAGCCCTGCCGACAGGGGGCTATACGAGCAGTACTTC.

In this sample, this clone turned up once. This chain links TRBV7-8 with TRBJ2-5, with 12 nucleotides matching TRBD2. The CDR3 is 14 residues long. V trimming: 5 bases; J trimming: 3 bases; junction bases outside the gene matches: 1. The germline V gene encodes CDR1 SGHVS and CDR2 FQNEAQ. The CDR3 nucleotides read TGTGCCAGCAGCCGGACTAGCGGGGAAGAGACCCAGTACTTC. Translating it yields CASSRTSGEETQYF.

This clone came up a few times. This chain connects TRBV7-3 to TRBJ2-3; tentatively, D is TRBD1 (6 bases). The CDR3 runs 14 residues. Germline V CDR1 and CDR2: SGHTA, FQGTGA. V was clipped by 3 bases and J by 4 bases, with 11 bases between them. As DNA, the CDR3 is TGTGCCAGCAGCTTGCTGCAGGGGTCAGATACGCAGTATTTT. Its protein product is CASSLLQGSDTQYF.

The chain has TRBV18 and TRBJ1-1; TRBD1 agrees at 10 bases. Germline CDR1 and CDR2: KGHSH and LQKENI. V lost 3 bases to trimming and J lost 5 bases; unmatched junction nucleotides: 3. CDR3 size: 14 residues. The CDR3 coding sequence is TGTGCCAGCTCACCGCGGACAGGGGGAACTGAAGCTTTCTTT. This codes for CASSPRTGGTEAFF.

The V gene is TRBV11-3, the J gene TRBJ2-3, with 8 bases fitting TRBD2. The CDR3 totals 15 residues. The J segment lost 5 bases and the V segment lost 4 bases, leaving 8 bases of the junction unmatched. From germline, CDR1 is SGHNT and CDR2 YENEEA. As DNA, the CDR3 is TGTGCCAGCAGCTCCGGACTAGCTGGTATAGATACGCAGTATTTT. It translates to CASSSGLAGIDTQYF.

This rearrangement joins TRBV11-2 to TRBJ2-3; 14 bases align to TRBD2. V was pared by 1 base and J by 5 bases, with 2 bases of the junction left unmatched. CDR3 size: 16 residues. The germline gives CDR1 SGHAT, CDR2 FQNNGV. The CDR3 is CASSLGLAGGEDTQYF. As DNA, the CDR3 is TGTGCCAGCAGCTTAGGACTAGCGGGAGGGGAAGATACGCAGTATTTT.

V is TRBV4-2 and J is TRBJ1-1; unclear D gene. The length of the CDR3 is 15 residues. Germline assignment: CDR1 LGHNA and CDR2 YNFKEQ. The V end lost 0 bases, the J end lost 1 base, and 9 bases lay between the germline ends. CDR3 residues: CASSQDGGKNTEAFF. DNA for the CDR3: TGTGCCAGCAGCCAAGATGGCGGGAAGAACACTGAAGCTTTCTTT.

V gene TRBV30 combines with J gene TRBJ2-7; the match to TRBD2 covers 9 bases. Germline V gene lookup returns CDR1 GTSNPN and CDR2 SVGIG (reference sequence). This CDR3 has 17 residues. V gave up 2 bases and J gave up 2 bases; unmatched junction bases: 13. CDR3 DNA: TGTGCCTGGAGTCCCCCTCCGCGACTAGCGGCTACCTACGAGCAGTACTTC. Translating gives CAWSPPPRLAATYEQYF.

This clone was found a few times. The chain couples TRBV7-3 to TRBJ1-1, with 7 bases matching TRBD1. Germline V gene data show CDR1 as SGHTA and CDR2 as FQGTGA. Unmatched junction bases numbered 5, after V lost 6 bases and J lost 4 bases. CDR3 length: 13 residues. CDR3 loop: CASRQTGITEAFF. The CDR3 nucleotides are TGTGCCAGCAGACAGACAGGGATCACTGAAGCTTTCTTT.

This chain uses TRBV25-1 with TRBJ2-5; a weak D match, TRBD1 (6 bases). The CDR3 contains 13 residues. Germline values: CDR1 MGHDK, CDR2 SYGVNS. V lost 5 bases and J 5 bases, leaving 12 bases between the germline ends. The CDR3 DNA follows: TGTGCCAGCAGTCTGGGGGCGTGGGAGACCCAGTACTTC. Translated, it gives CASSLGAWETQYF. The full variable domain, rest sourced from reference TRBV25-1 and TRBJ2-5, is EADIYQTPRYLVIGTGKKITLECSQTMGHDKMYWYQQDPGMELHLIHYSYGVNSTEKGDLSSESTVSRIRTEHFPLTLESARPSHTSQYLCASSLGAWETQYFGPGTRLLVL.

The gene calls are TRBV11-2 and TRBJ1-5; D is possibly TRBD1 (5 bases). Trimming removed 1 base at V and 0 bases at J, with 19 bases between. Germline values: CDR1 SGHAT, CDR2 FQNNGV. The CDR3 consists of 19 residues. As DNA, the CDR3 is TGTGCCAGCAGCTTAGTTGACAGCCTGGGGTGGAATAGCAATCAGCCCCAGCATTTT. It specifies CASSLVDSLGWNSNQPQHF.

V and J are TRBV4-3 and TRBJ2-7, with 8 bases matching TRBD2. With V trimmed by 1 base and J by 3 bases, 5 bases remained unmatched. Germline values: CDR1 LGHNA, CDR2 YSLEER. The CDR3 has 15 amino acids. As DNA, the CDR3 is TGCGCCAGCAGCCAAGTCCTTGCGGGGGGCTACGAGCAGTACTTC. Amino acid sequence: CASSQVLAGGYEQYF.